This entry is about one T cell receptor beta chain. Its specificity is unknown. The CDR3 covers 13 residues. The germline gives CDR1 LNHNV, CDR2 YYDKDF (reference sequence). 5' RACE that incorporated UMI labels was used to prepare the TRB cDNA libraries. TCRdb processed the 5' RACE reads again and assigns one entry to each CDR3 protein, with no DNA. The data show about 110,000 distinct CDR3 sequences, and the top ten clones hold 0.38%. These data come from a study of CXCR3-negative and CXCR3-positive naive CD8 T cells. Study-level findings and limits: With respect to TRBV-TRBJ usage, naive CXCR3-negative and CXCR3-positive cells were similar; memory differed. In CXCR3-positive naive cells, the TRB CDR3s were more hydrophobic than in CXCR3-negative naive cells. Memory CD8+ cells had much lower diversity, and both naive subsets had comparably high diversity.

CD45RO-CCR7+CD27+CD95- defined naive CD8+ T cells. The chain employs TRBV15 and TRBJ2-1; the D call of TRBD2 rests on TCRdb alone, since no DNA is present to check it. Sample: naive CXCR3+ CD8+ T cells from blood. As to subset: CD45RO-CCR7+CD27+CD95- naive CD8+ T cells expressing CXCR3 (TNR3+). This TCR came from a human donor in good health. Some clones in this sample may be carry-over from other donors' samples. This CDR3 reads CATSRTLATAEFF.